These 13 T cell receptor beta chains were sequenced from one sample in a study of blood T cell repertoires in COVID-19. TCRdb's copy holds only in-frame clones and misses some; the assay was immunoSEQ multiplex PCR. The sample lists some 70,000 clones, over 80% occurring once. The sequencing input was peripheral blood. The origin of the receptors is a human donor in a cohort sampled during active COVID-19.

This chain links TRBV5-1 with TRBJ2-1; 9 bases are a match to TRBD2. This CDR3 has 15 residues. In germline, CDR1 is SGHRS, CDR2 YFSETQ. V was pared by 0 bases and J by 7 bases, with 5 bases of the junction left unmatched. CDR3 sequence: CASSLGLAAINEQFF. CDR3 sequence (DNA): TGCGCCAGCAGCTTGGGACTAGCGGCAATTAATGAGCAGTTCTTC. Filled out from reference TRBV5-1 and TRBJ2-1, the complete variable domain reads KAGVTQTPRYLIKTRGQQVTLSCSPISGHRSVSWYQQTPGQGLQFLFEYFSETQRNKGNFPGRFSGRQFSNSRSEMNVSTLELGDSALYLCASSLGLAAINEQFFGPGTRLTVL.

This clone is a singleton in its sample. The chain employs TRBV3-1 (or the pseudogene TRBV3-2) and TRBJ2-7, with TRBD2 matching 7 bases. CDR3 size: 15 residues. J was trimmed by 6 bases and V by 1 base; bases with no gene match: 9. The germline V gene encodes CDR1 LGHDT and CDR2 YNNKEL (reference sequence). This chain's CDR3 is CASSQVPRTSSEQYF. CDR3 coding DNA: TGTGCCAGCAGCCAAGTCCCCCGGACTAGTTCCGAGCAGTACTTC.

Only a few counts were recorded for this clone. Written as DNA, the CDR3 is TGTGCCAGCAGCCTTCGGTCTAGCGGAACAGATACGCAGTATTTT. Its protein product is CASSLRSSGTDTQYF. V usage is TRBV14 and J usage is TRBJ2-3; 7 bases are shared with TRBD2. The CDR3 is made up of 15 amino acids. CDR1 and CDR2 (germline): SGHDN, FVKESK. J lost 3 bases, V lost 4 bases, and 7 bases had no gene match. The whole variable domain, filled in from reference TRBV14 and TRBJ2-3, reads EAGVTQFPSHSVIEKGQTVTLRCDPISGHDNLYWYRRVMGKEIKFLLHFVKESKQDESGMPNNRFLAERTGGTYSTLKVQPAELEDSGVYFCASSLRSSGTDTQYFGPGTRLTVL.

This chain uses TRBV5-1 with TRBJ2-5; D unresolved. This CDR3 has 13 residues. The germline V gene encodes CDR1 SGHRS and CDR2 YFSETQ. Trimming removed 1 base from V and 5 bases from J, with 9 bases in between. The CDR3 here is CASSLQTEETQYF. The CDR3 region has the DNA TGCGCCAGCAGCTTGCAAACCGAGGAGACCCAGTACTTC.

V is TRBV5-1 and J is TRBJ2-1, with 14 nucleotides matching TRBD2. Trimming cost V 3 bases and J 4 bases; bases outside gene matches: 3. Germline V gives CDR1 SGHRS, CDR2 YFSETQ. The CDR3 extends over 16 amino acids. The CDR3 loop is CASSSGLAGEYNEQFF. The CDR3 DNA reads TGCGCCAGCAGCTCGGGACTAGCGGGGGAATACAATGAGCAGTTCTTC.

The chain combines TRBV5-5 with TRBJ2-7; TRBD2 agrees at 7 bases. V shed 0 bases, J shed 6 bases, and the junction held 12 bases outside the gene matches. The CDR3 loop spans 16 amino acids. Germline V gene data show CDR1 as SGHKS and CDR2 as YYEKEE (reference sequence). Here the CDR3 reads CASSLALGSSGAEQYF. The CDR3, as DNA: TGTGCCAGCAGCTTGGCCTTAGGATCTAGCGGCGCCGAGCAGTACTTC.

The V and J genes are TRBV5-4 and TRBJ2-5, with TRBD2 matching over 7 bases. This CDR3 region has 17 residues. V dropped 0 bases and J dropped 5; count of bases not matched to a gene: 13. Germline V gives CDR1 SGHNT, CDR2 YYREEE (reference sequence). CDR3 sequence (DNA): TGTGCCAGCAGCTTGGCCTTTGGGGGGGAGGCATCCGAGACCCAGTACTTC. It codes for CASSLAFGGEASETQYF.

This sequence joins TRBV7-2 and TRBJ2-5, with a weak D call TRBD2 (6 bases). From germline, CDR1 is SGHTA and CDR2 FQGNSA. The CDR3 runs to 13 residues. V shed 5 bases and J shed 4 bases, with 11 bases lying between them. The CDR3 sequence is CASSLNSGETQYF. As DNA, the CDR3 is TGTGCCAGCAGCCTAAATAGCGGAGAGACCCAGTACTTC.

The rearrangement joins TRBV12-3 or TRBV12-4 to TRBJ1-3; D remains ambiguous. The CDR3 has 11 amino acids. Trimming took 2 bases from V and 16 from J, leaving 12 bases between them. The CDR3 loop reads CASSLRGTSYF. CDR3 DNA: TGTGCCAGCAGTTTAAGAGGAACGTCTTATTTT.

This chain connects TRBV6-2 or TRBV6-3 to TRBJ2-7; unclear D gene. The germline V and J ends were trimmed by 4 bases and 0 bases, with 13 bases remaining between them. CDR1 is MNHEY, CDR2 SVGEGT, per germline. This CDR3 spans 15 amino acids. The CDR3 spells CASSSMRSSSYEQYF. CDR3 DNA: TGTGCCAGCAGTTCCATGCGGTCAAGCTCCTACGAGCAGTACTTC.

V is TRBV7-9 and J is TRBJ2-2, with 8 bases fitting TRBD2. Germline V gene lookup returns CDR1 SEHNR and CDR2 FQNEAQ (reference sequence). V was clipped by 2 bases and J by 5 bases; unmatched bases: 7. This CDR3 has 16 amino acids. The CDR3 loop reads CASSLSGLVGTGELFF. The CDR3 bases are TGTGCCAGCAGCTTATCGGGACTAGTCGGGACCGGGGAGCTGTTTTTT.

The chain employs TRBV6-2 or TRBV6-3 and TRBJ2-1; tentatively, D is TRBD2 (6 bases). V lost 5 bases, J lost 8 bases, and 13 bases lay in between. The CDR3 consists of 13 residues. In germline, CDR1 is MNHEY, CDR2 SVGEGT. The CDR3 DNA sequence: TGTGCCAGCAGTACTCTAGCGATCGATGAGCAGTTCTTC. Its protein is CASSTLAIDEQFF.

The V call is TRBV10-3, the J call TRBJ2-7; 11 nucleotides agree with TRBD1. J gave up 3 bases and V 3 bases, and 1 base lay outside the gene matches. CDR1 is ENHRY and CDR2 is SYGVKD in the germline V gene. This CDR3 comprises 14 residues. This chain's CDR3 is CAISDGTGGYEQYF. DNA for the CDR3: TGTGCCATCAGTGACGGGACAGGGGGCTACGAGCAGTACTTC.